One sample yielded the 18 T cell receptor beta chains listed below, sequenced in a study of T cell responses to AZD1222 COVID-19 vaccine. TCRdb's table, derived via immunoSEQ multiplex PCR, lists solely in-frame clones and lacks some. Of 100,000 to 150,000 clones in the sample, 90% were seen once. The sequencing here drew on peripheral blood, taken on day 0 of AZD1222 vaccination. The receptors originated from an adult in good health.

The genes are TRBV9 and TRBJ2-5, with 7 bases matching TRBD1. The CDR3 totals 16 residues. After removal of 0 bases from V and 3 bases from J, the junction contained 8 bases not matched to a gene. Germline CDR1 is SGDLS and CDR2 is YYNGEE. This CDR3 is CASSVAPAGGKETQYF. The CDR3 bases are TGTGCCAGCAGCGTAGCTCCGGCAGGGGGTAAAGAGACCCAGTACTTC.

This chain's CDR3 is CASSTQGRYSNQPQHF. The DNA of the CDR3 is TGTGCCAGCAGCACTCAAGGACGCTATAGCAATCAGCCCCAGCATTTT. V usage is TRBV21-1 and J usage is TRBJ1-5. TRBV21-1 is an annotated pseudogene. The CDR3 length is 16 residues.

The chain is built from TRBV10-3 and TRBJ1-1; a weak D match, TRBD1 (6 bases). The CDR3 totals 16 residues. Deletions cut 7 bases from V and 7 bases from J, with 25 bases between. The germline V gene encodes CDR1 ENHRY and CDR2 SYGVKD. The CDR3 region has the DNA TGTGCCATCAATCCAATTTCCGGGACAAGCCCTTTTGAAGCTTTCTTT. Encoded protein: CAINPISGTSPFEAFF.

J is TRBJ1-2 and V is TRBV21-1; the table's D call, TRBD1, was not checked against the DNA. TRBV21-1 is given as a pseudogene. The CDR3 sequence is 17 residues long. The CDR3 region is CASSSRCPGTWNVGYTF. The CDR3 nucleotides are TGTGCCAGCAGCTCTCGTTGTCCCGGGACATGGAATGTGGGCTACACCTTC.

This chain links TRBV19 with TRBJ1-2, with D perhaps matching TRBD1 (6 bases). CDR1 and CDR2 (germline): LNHDA, SQIVND (reference sequence). This CDR3 has 12 amino acids. The germline V and J ends were trimmed by 6 bases and 4 bases, with 9 bases remaining between them. The CDR3 DNA reads TGTGCCAGTAGGGACAGACCCTATGGCTACACCTTC. It codes for CASRDRPYGYTF.

V usage is TRBV5-1 and J usage is TRBJ2-1, with D possibly being TRBD1 (6 bases). The CDR3 runs 16 residues. Trimming removed 3 bases at V and 9 bases at J, with 22 bases between. The germline V gene encodes CDR1 SGHRS and CDR2 YFSETQ. CDR3 nucleotide sequence: TGCGCCAGCAGCTCCTATACAGGGAACGGCGTAGGTGAGCAGTTCTTC. Translated, it gives CASSSYTGNGVGEQFF.

The CDR3 sequence: CASSLGGRNYGYTF. The CDR3 nucleotides read TGTGCCAGCAGCTTAGGCGGCAGAAACTATGGCTACACCTTC. This chain links TRBV11-2 with TRBJ1-2; D call uncertain. This CDR3 comprises 14 residues. Germline V gene sequence: CDR1 SGHAT, CDR2 FQNNGV. With 1 base removed from V and 2 bases from J, the gap between germline ends came to 8 bases.

This clone occurred once. The chain uses TRBV4-1 and TRBJ1-5, with TRBD1 as a possible D gene (6 bases). Germline values: CDR1 MGHRA, CDR2 YSYEKL. V dropped 5 bases and J dropped 3 bases, with 14 bases sitting between them. The CDR3 totals 15 residues. The CDR3 nucleotides read TGCGCCAGCAGCGACCGGACAGCACCCAATCAGCCCCAGCATTTT. Protein product: CASSDRTAPNQPQHF.

This sequence joins TRBV24-1 and TRBJ2-2; D is unclear. Germline V gene data show CDR1 as KGHDR and CDR2 as SFDVKD. Trimming left V 5 bases short and J 3 bases short, with 12 bases between. This CDR3 is 15 amino acids long. The CDR3 sequence: CATSGPHSDTGELFF. CDR3 sequence (DNA): TGTGCCACCAGTGGGCCTCACTCAGACACCGGGGAGCTGTTTTTT.

V gene TRBV19 combines with J gene TRBJ1-1; maybe TRBD1 (5 bases). Germline-derived CDR1 and CDR2 are LNHDA and SQIVND (reference sequence). The CDR3 has 17 amino acids. With 5 bases removed from V and 3 bases from J, the gap between germline ends came to 22 bases. The CDR3 coding sequence is TGTGCCAGTAGTCCTTCGCGGGACGGGTCGTCGCACACTGAAGCTTTCTTT. It codes for CASSPSRDGSSHTEAFF.

V and J are TRBV28 and TRBJ1-3, with 7 bases fitting TRBD1. The CDR3 length is 15 residues. V dropped 4 bases and J dropped 2; count of bases not matched to a gene: 5. The germline V gene encodes CDR1 MDHEN and CDR2 SYDVKM. CDR3 protein: CASSSITGAGNTIYF. The CDR3 bases are TGTGCCAGCAGTTCGATCACAGGGGCTGGAAACACCATATATTTT.

The rearrangement uses TRBV27 and TRBJ2-7, with no clear D. The germline V gene encodes CDR1 MNHEY and CDR2 SMNVEV (reference sequence). The germline V and J ends were trimmed by 5 bases and 2 bases, with 10 bases remaining between them. This CDR3 is built from 13 residues. CDR3 sequence: CASSLTRTYEQYF. CDR3 bases: TGTGCCAGCAGTCTGACCCGGACCTACGAGCAGTACTTC.

The CDR3 bases are TGTGCCAGCAACAGGACTGAAGCTTTCTTT. It is translated as CASNRTEAFF. V gene TRBV12-1 combines with J gene TRBJ1-1; the D segment call TRBD1 is taken from the table without a DNA check. TRBV12-1 is described as a pseudogene. The CDR3 has 10 residues.

The gene calls are TRBV6-5 and TRBJ2-7; TRBD1 aligns across 9 bases. Germline V gives CDR1 MNHEY, CDR2 SVGAGI. This CDR3 region has 15 residues. Losses at the gene ends were 6 bases for V and 4 bases for J; bases not matched to a gene: 10. CDR3 amino acids: CASRLLRGQGYEQYF. CDR3 nucleotides: TGTGCCAGCAGGCTCCTGAGGGGACAGGGTTACGAGCAGTACTTC.

The chain carries TRBV5-8 and TRBJ1-5; maybe TRBD1 (5 bases). The CDR3 length is 15 residues. With 1 base removed from V and 1 base from J, the gap between germline ends came to 9 bases. Per the germline V gene, CDR1 is SGHTS and CDR2 is YDEGEE. CDR3 nucleotide sequence: TGTGCCAGCAGCTTGCAGGGATGGAGCAATCAGCCCCAGCATTTT. This encodes CASSLQGWSNQPQHF. Using reference TRBV5-8 and TRBJ1-5 for the parts outside the CDR3, the full variable domain is EAGVTQSPTHLIKTRGQQATLRCSPISGHTSVYWYQQALGLGLQFLLWYDEGEERNRGNFPPRFSGRQFPNYSSELNVNALELEDSALYLCASSLQGWSNQPQHFGDGTRLSIL.

V gene TRBV28 combines with J gene TRBJ1-6, with 8 bases matching TRBD1. There are 15 residues in the CDR3. Germline CDR1 is MDHEN and CDR2 is SYDVKM. V lost 2 bases, J lost 8 bases, and 5 bases stayed unmatched. As DNA, the CDR3 is TGTGCCAGCAGTTTACTACAGGGGGGTTATTCACCCCTCCACTTT. Its translation: CASSLLQGGYSPLHF.

The gene calls are TRBV29-1 and TRBJ2-1; D is ambiguous. From germline, CDR1 is SQVTM and CDR2 ANQGSEA. This CDR3 comprises 13 residues. V was trimmed by 5 bases and J by 0 bases, leaving 8 bases between them. In nucleotides, the CDR3 is TGCAGCGTTTTTACTACCTCCTACAATGAGCAGTTCTTC. Translation gives CSVFTTSYNEQFF.

The chain uses TRBV4-1 and TRBJ2-3; 8 bases are a match to TRBD1. Germline values: CDR1 MGHRA, CDR2 YSYEKL. The trim removed 4 bases at V and 8 bases at J, leaving 8 bases unmatched. The CDR3 covers 14 residues. CDR3: CASSPGQGSGTQYF. In nucleotides, the CDR3 is TGCGCCAGCAGCCCCGGACAGGGTTCGGGTACGCAGTATTTT.